Shown below are 8 T cell receptor beta chains from a single sample sequenced in a study of cytomegalovirus exposure and HLA in healthy donors. Use of 60 Vbeta and 13 Jbeta primers characterized the PCR. Sequenced by immunoSEQ multiplex PCR; TCRdb stores in-frame clones only, minus some. The sample shows about 160,000 clones, roughly four fifths of them seen only once. What was sequenced was PBMCs. These receptors were collected from a man aged 40-50 years in good health and CMV-seronegative.

Only a few counts were recorded for this clone. The rearrangement joins TRBV15 to TRBJ1-4; D may be TRBD1 (6 bases). Between the trimmed V and J ends, which lost 4 bases and 7 bases, there was a span of 19 bases. Germline loops: CDR1 LNHNV, CDR2 YYDKDF (reference sequence). This CDR3 is built from 16 residues. CDR3 sequence (DNA): TGTGCCACCAGCATTATAGGGGGGGCGCGGGGTGAAAAACTGTTTTTT. Protein sequence: CATSIIGGARGEKLFF.

The chain is built from TRBV28 and TRBJ1-1; tentatively, D is TRBD1 (5 bases). CDR1 MDHEN and CDR2 SYDVKM come from the germline V gene. V was pared by 3 bases and J by 1 base, with 12 bases between. The CDR3 spans 15 residues. In nucleotides, the CDR3 is TGTGCCAGCAGTTTTGTTCCTGGGGCGAACACTGAAGCTTTCTTT. Translating it yields CASSFVPGANTEAFF.

This chain connects TRBV2 to TRBJ1-6, with a tentative D call TRBD1 (5 bases). With 10 bases removed from V and 10 bases from J, the gap between germline ends came to 14 bases. In germline, CDR1 is SNHLY, CDR2 FYNNEI. This CDR3 has 12 residues. The CDR3 reads CAITQGSSPLHF. The CDR3 DNA reads TGTGCCATAACCCAGGGTAGCTCACCCCTCCACTTT.

Comments on this clone: Relative to the germline gene, one junction end is altered; a read error may explain this. This chain uses TRBV6-5 with TRBJ2-7; 8 nucleotides align to TRBD1. This CDR3 is 14 amino acids long. CDR1 and CDR2 from the germline V gene are MNHEY and SVGAGI. In DNA form, the CDR3 reads TGTACCAGCAGTTCCCCGGGACAGGTGGGCGAGCAGTACTTC. Translating gives CTSSSPGQVGEQYF.

Only a few counts were recorded for this clone. The chain has TRBV5-1 and TRBJ2-1; perhaps TRBD2 as D (6 bases). V was trimmed by 0 bases and J by 8 bases, leaving 9 bases between them. CDR1 is SGHRS, CDR2 YFSETQ, per germline. CDR3 size: 13 residues. The CDR3 DNA reads TGCGCCAGCAGCTTGGGAGCGGGTTATGAGCAGTTCTTC. The encoded protein is CASSLGAGYEQFF.

The rearrangement links TRBV6-1 to TRBJ1-1; TRBD1 agrees at 8 bases. V shed 3 bases, J shed 0 bases, and the junction held 12 bases outside the gene matches. CDR3 length: 18 residues. Germline V lookup: CDR1 MNHNS, CDR2 SASEGT. The DNA of the CDR3 is TGTGCCAGCAGTGACGTGGGTGGAGACAGGGGTTTGAACACTGAAGCTTTCTTT. Encoded protein: CASSDVGGDRGLNTEAFF.

This clone appeared a few times. This rearrangement joins TRBV7-2 to TRBJ2-7; maybe TRBD2 (5 bases). The CDR3 contains 14 residues. V was clipped by 3 bases and J by 4 bases, with 13 bases between them. Germline V gene data show CDR1 as SGHTA and CDR2 as FQGNSA. CDR3 nucleotides: TGTGCCAGCAGCTTGAGCGGCCCGCTTTACGAGCAGTACTTC. It translates to CASSLSGPLYEQYF. The full variable domain, rest sourced from reference TRBV7-2 and TRBJ2-7, is GAGVSQSPSNKVTEKGKDVELRCDPISGHTALYWYRQSLGQGLEFLIYFQGNSAPDKSGLPSDRFSAERTGGSVSTLTIQRTQQEDSAVYLCASSLSGPLYEQYFGPGTRLTVT.

The genes are TRBV4-1 and TRBJ1-1, with D possibly TRBD1 on 5 matching bases. Trimming removed 0 bases at V and 0 bases at J, with 11 bases between. Germline CDR1 and CDR2: MGHRA and YSYEKL. This CDR3 is 16 amino acids long. The CDR3 DNA sequence: TGCGCCAGCAGCCAAGAAGGGGAGGGACTGAACACTGAAGCTTTCTTT. Protein product: CASSQEGEGLNTEAFF.